The rows below give T cell receptor beta chains drawn from one sample of a study of Ad26.COV2.S vaccination and SARS-CoV-2 variants. TCRdb's table, derived via immunoSEQ multiplex PCR, lists solely in-frame clones and lacks some. Of around 450,000 clones in the sample, 80% to 90% were seen once. Material: peripheral blood, obtained in a trial of Ad26.COV2.S vaccine versus placebo. These receptors were obtained from a person aged 18-65 years who received the Ad26.COV2.S COVID-19 vaccine or a placebo. Each CDR3 is given with its conserved first and last residue. The order of the fields is D gene, V gene, J gene, CDR3 protein, CDR3 DNA. A D gene is named only where the DNA matches it firmly.

D gene: NA
V gene: TRBV4-1
J gene: TRBJ1-2
CDR3 protein: CASSQVGSQGYGYTF
CDR3 DNA: TGCGCCAGCAGCCAAGTGGGCAGCCAGGGCTATGGCTACACCTTC

D gene: TRBD2
V gene: TRBV5-1
J gene: TRBJ2-1
CDR3 protein: CASRSGTSGRANEQFF
CDR3 DNA: TGCGCCAGCAGATCCGGGACTAGCGGGAGGGCCAATGAGCAGTTCTTC

D gene: NA
V gene: TRBV7-9
J gene: TRBJ1-4
CDR3 protein: CASRSNHGGYNEKLFF
CDR3 DNA: TGTGCCAGCAGGTCAAATCATGGGGGATATAATGAAAAACTGTTTTTT

D gene: NA
V gene: TRBV28
J gene: TRBJ2-3
CDR3 protein: CASSSIGWTGLSGKGTQYF
CDR3 DNA: TGTGCCAGCAGTTCTATCGGGTGGACAGGGTTAAGCGGGAAGGGTACGCAGTATTTT

D gene: NA
V gene: TRBV30
J gene: TRBJ2-1
CDR3 protein: CAWNWGLVNEQFF
CDR3 DNA: TGTGCCTGGAACTGGGGGTTAGTCAATGAGCAGTTCTTC

D gene: NA
V gene: TRBV2
J gene: TRBJ1-1
CDR3 protein: CASSGSSEAFF
CDR3 DNA: TGTGCCAGCAGTGGTAGCAGTGAAGCTTTCTTT

D gene: NA
V gene: TRBV6-5
J gene: TRBJ1-4
CDR3 protein: CASSYLRTAGVEKLFF
CDR3 DNA: TGTGCCAGCAGTTACCTGCGGACCGCAGGGGTGGAAAAACTGTTTTTT

D gene: NA
V gene: TRBV21-1
J gene: TRBJ1-3
CDR3 protein: CASSNQKGGNTIYF
CDR3 DNA: TGTGCCAGCAGCAACCAAAAGGGTGGAAACACCATATATTTT

D gene: NA
V gene: TRBV21-1
J gene: TRBJ1-5
CDR3 protein: CASNPNQGRVQPQHF
CDR3 DNA: TGTGCCAGCAACCCTAACCAGGGCAGGGTTCAGCCCCAGCATTTT

D gene: TRBD2
V gene: TRBV5-1
J gene: TRBJ2-7
CDR3 protein: CASSLVSSGSYEQYF
CDR3 DNA: TGCGCCAGCAGCTTGGTATCTAGCGGGTCTTACGAGCAGTACTTC